This entry describes one TCR beta chain. This receptor's antigen is unknown. Per-nucleotide qualities are absent, and no much larger clonotype sits a single base away. The intended sense of this specimen's treatment or condition label: in vitro stimulation with specific CMV peptide epitopes to enrich CMV-specific T cells. Sequencer: Illumina HiSeq 1500. The public reads were reanalyzed by TCRdb: fastp trimming at Q25, MiXCR alignment, in-frame beta chains only. For every CDR3 protein sequence, its rows merge into one entry that carries the most common genes and DNA. The sample yields about 220,000 distinct CDR3 sequences; around 35% were counted once. The ten largest make up roughly three fifths of the sample. The data originate from a study of T cell repertoires in cytomegalovirus infection (dated by TCRdb to between 2018 and 2021). With respect to the entire study: The peptide stimulations were aimed at well-studied HLA-B-restricted epitopes as well as recently identified HLA-C-restricted CMV epitopes, whose presentation resists viral immunomodulation. The HLA type of each donor mattered for the analysis, because public TCR beta signatures pointed to carriage of CMV infection along with the matching HLA type.

Overall study outcomes, separate from this receptor: Carriers of CMV infection plus the relevant HLA type were discriminated by the cumulative frequency of public TCR beta family members in the study cohort and in an independent roughly 350-donor cohort. The ex vivo response was dominated by HLA-C-restricted CMV-specific TCR beta clonotypes, and the single most frequent clonotype in two of eight donors was supplied by these HLA-C-restricted clonotypes.

This specimen was CD8+ T cells from cultured PBMCs, taken from culture after CMV antigen stimulation. The clonotype was recovered from a human donor in good health (CMV status not recorded). Some clones in this sample may be carry-over from other donors' samples.

The nucleotide sequence reads TGTGCCAGCAGCTTAACGGCCCGCTCCTACGAGCAGTACTTC. This translates into CASSLTARSYEQYF. This receptor chain uses TRBV7-6 and TRBJ2-7; the D gene is unclear. From cysteine to phenylalanine, the CDR3 is 14 amino acids long. Left in the record is the CDR3 DNA by itself, 42 bases read in frame from the first base. CDR1 and CDR2 are read off the germline V gene as SGHVS and FNYEAQ. Relative to germline, V is 2 bases shorter and J is 0 bases shorter, with 8 bases between their ends.